This T cell receptor beta chain was found in a study of OX40 agonist ivuxolimab in advanced cancers. Overall study context: More than 35% of patients had received prior checkpoint inhibitor therapy.

Study conclusions and caveats: What antigens the expanded peripheral T cells recognized was never established.

Remarks on this clone: No antigen is known for it.

The data were produced by immunoSEQ multiplex PCR, yet TCRdb's version contains in-frame clones alone and is incomplete. The sample has tens of thousands of clones, roughly 86% seen once. Material: CD4+ or CD8+ T cells sorted from blood, obtained in a trial of the OX40 agonist ivuxolimab. This TCR was recovered from an adult with an advanced solid tumor such as melanoma, head and neck, liver or kidney cancer.

The CDR3 here is CASFFLGGGTGELFF. In DNA, the CDR3 is TGTGCCAGCTTCTTTTTAGGGGGAGGCACCGGGGAGCTGTTTTTT. The chain recombines TRBV6-5 with TRBJ2-2, with D perhaps TRBD1 or TRBD2 (6 bases each). With 8 bases removed from V and 4 bases from J, the gap between germline ends came to 17 bases. Per germline, CDR1 MNHEY and CDR2 SVGAGI. The CDR3 is 15 residues long.